The rows below give T cell receptor beta chains drawn from one sample of a study of identical twins. TCRdb redid the calling of the 5' RACE reads with MiXCR, one entry per CDR3 protein. The sample lists hundreds of thousands of distinct CDR3 sequences; around 6.6% were seen once. This sample also belongs to another study, concerning yellow fever vaccine responses in identical twins.

Material for sequencing was memory (CD45RO+) T cells sorted from blood. These receptors were obtained from a woman between 18 and 29 years old in good health. CDR3s leave out the opening cysteine and the closing phenylalanine or tryptophan.

v_gene: TRBV24-1; len: 13; j_gene: TRBJ2-1; CDR3aa: ATSDRTGSHNEQF
v_gene: TRBV20-1; len: 10; j_gene: TRBJ1-1; CDR3aa: SARSSRVEAF
v_gene: TRBV28; len: 14; j_gene: TRBJ2-1; CDR3aa: ASALGAGSSYNEQF
v_gene: TRBV5-1; len: 13; j_gene: TRBJ1-1; CDR3aa: ASSLGTGMNTEAF
v_gene: TRBV7-6; len: 14; j_gene: TRBJ2-3; CDR3aa: ASSPVGGGQADTQY
v_gene: TRBV20-1; len: 11; j_gene: TRBJ1-6; CDR3aa: SATRDMGSPLH
v_gene: TRBV15; len: 12; j_gene: TRBJ2-5; CDR3aa: ATSSAGVGETQY
v_gene: TRBV20-1; len: 10; j_gene: TRBJ1-3; CDR3aa: SARGHGNTIY
v_gene: TRBV2; len: 13; j_gene: TRBJ1-5; CDR3aa: ASRQDRGYNQPQH
v_gene: TRBV28; len: 13; j_gene: TRBJ2-2; CDR3aa: ASSTGMGYTGELF
v_gene: TRBV15; len: 15; j_gene: TRBJ2-3; CDR3aa: ATSRDRLAESRDTQY
v_gene: TRBV12-3/TRBV12-4; len: 13; j_gene: TRBJ1-4; CDR3aa: ASSSSGGTNEKLF
v_gene: TRBV5-1; len: 13; j_gene: TRBJ1-1; CDR3aa: ASSSDGQMNTEAF
v_gene: TRBV27; len: 13; j_gene: TRBJ1-5; CDR3aa: ASAALNRGNQPQH
v_gene: TRBV20-1; len: 15; j_gene: TRBJ1-6; CDR3aa: SARNARDTDYNSPLH
v_gene: TRBV14; len: 8; j_gene: TRBJ2-3; CDR3aa: ASGTDTQY
v_gene: TRBV10-3; len: 11; j_gene: TRBJ2-1; CDR3aa: AIRTDQYNEQF
v_gene: TRBV5-1; len: 11; j_gene: TRBJ2-3; CDR3aa: ASGSPSTDTQY
v_gene: TRBV12-3/TRBV12-4; len: 13; j_gene: TRBJ2-5; CDR3aa: ASSTSGGRQETQY
v_gene: TRBV12-3/TRBV12-4; len: 11; j_gene: TRBJ2-7; CDR3aa: ASSPGQIYEQY
v_gene: TRBV6-5; len: 13; j_gene: TRBJ2-5; CDR3aa: ASSYGRTGAETQY
v_gene: TRBV29-1; len: 12; j_gene: TRBJ2-2; CDR3aa: SAGRRPNTGELF
v_gene: TRBV6-1; len: 11; j_gene: TRBJ2-1; CDR3aa: ASSNEARNEQF
v_gene: TRBV3-1; len: 14; j_gene: TRBJ2-3; CDR3aa: ASSQSDRVGTDTQY
v_gene: TRBV2; len: 12; j_gene: TRBJ2-1; CDR3aa: ASRIGTDNNEQF
v_gene: TRBV20-1; len: 13; j_gene: TRBJ1-5; CDR3aa: SASRLESGNQPQH
v_gene: TRBV5-1; len: 12; j_gene: TRBJ2-7; CDR3aa: ASSYSGRGNEQY
v_gene: TRBV4-1; len: 15; j_gene: TRBJ1-5; CDR3aa: ASSQDRSIGVPRPQH
v_gene: TRBV2; len: 9; j_gene: TRBJ2-5; CDR3aa: ASSEPETQY
v_gene: TRBV6-5; len: 11; j_gene: TRBJ2-1; CDR3aa: ASTKRESNEQF
v_gene: TRBV5-1; len: 14; j_gene: TRBJ2-3; CDR3aa: ASSLVRGSSTDTQY
v_gene: TRBV24-1; len: 12; j_gene: TRBJ2-4; CDR3aa: ATSENREVDIQY
v_gene: TRBV6-6; len: 11; j_gene: TRBJ2-5; CDR3aa: ASTIAGEVAQY